This T cell receptor (beta chain) was sequenced during a study of post-analysis software for immune sequencing data. Whole-study context: Clinical courses comprised relapsing-remitting, secondary progressive and progressive-relapsing multiple sclerosis. Whole-study findings and limits: Comparison with controls showed significantly lower normalized Chao1 diversity in multiple sclerosis patients. About 5 TRBV segments occurring more often in patients than controls included TRBV5-6, TRBV5-1 and TRBV20-1.

There are 15 residues in the CDR3. Each TCR beta cDNA library carried unique molecular identifiers. Roughly 0.5 million cDNA molecules were obtained from approximately 0.91 to 9.4 million T cells. TCRdb re-analysed the PCR reads in MiXCR, keeping a single row per CDR3 protein. Counted here are roughly 400,000 distinct CDR3 sequences, 35% to 45% occurring once; the ten biggest clones make up 7.6%. This clonotype showed up just a few times. No antigen is known for it. This receptor was obtained from a girl under 10 years old with multiple sclerosis. The chain recombines TRBV12-3 or TRBV12-4 with TRBJ2-5; D might be TRBD1 (6 bases). The assigned J gene may be wrong: the sequence end matches TRBJ2-4 better. The sample taken for sequencing was blood. The CDR3 bases are TGTGCCAGCAGCCCACAGGGAACCTCCGTAAACATTCAGTACTTC. Translated: CASSPQGTSVNIQYF.